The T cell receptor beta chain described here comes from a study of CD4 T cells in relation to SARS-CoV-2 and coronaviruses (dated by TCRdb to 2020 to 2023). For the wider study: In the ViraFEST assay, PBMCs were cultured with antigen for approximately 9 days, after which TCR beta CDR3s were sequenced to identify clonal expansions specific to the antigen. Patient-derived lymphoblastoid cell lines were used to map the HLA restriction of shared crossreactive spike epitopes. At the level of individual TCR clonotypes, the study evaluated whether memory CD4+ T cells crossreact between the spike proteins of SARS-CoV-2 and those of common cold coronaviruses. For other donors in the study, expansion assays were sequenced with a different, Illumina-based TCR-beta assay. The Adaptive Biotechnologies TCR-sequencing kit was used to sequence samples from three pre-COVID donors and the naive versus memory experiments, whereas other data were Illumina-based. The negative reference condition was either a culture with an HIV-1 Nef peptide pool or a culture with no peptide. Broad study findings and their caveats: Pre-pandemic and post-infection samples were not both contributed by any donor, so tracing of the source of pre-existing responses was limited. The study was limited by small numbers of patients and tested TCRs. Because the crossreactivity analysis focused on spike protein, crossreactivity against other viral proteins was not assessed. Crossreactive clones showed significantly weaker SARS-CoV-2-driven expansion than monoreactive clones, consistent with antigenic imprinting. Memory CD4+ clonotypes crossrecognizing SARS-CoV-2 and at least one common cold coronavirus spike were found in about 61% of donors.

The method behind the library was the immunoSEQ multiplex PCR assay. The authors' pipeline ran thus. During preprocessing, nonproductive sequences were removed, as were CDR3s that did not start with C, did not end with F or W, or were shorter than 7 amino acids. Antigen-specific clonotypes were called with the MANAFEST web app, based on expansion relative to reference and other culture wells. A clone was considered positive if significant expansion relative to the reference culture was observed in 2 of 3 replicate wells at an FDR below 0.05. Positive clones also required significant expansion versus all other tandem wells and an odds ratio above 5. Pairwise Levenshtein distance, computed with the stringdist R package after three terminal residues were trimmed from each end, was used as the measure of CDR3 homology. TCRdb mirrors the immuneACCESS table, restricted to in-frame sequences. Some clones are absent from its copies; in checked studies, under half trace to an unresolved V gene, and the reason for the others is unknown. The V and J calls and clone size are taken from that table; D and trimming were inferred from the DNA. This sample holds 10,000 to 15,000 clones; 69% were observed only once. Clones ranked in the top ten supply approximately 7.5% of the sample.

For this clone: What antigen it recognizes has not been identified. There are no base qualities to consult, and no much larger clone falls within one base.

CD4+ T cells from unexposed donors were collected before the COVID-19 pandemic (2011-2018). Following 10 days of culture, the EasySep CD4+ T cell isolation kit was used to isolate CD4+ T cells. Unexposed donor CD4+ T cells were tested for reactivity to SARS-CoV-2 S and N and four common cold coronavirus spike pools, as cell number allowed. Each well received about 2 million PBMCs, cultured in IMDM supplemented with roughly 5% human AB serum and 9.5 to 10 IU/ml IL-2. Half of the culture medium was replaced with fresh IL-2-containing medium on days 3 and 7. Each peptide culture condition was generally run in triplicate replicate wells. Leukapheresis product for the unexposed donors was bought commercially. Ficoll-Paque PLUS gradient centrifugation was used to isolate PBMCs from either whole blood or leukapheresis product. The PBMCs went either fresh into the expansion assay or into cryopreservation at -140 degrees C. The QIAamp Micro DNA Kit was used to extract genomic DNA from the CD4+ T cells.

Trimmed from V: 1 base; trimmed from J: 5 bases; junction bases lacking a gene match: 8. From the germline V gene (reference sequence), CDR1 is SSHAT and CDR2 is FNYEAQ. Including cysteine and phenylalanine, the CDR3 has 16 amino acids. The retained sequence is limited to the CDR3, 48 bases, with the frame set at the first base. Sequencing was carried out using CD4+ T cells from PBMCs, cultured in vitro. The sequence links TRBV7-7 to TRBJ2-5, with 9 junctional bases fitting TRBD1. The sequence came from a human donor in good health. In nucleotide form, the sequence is TGTGCCAGCAGCTTAGTGGGGACAGGGACTGGGGAGACCCAGTACTTC. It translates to CASSLVGTGTGETQYF.